The T cell receptor (beta chain) under discussion was sequenced for a study of T cells in Graves' hyperthyroidism and ophthalmopathy. Study background: Peripheral blood was collected at initial diagnosis, before any treatment.

This clonotype was observed a handful of times. The antigen is not known. The CDR3 regions of TCR beta were amplified from RNA transcripts. Initially, a first-round RT-PCR of the TCR CDR3 employed the HTBI primer set. TCRdb called the multiplex PCR reads again in MiXCR, with one record for every CDR3 protein. The sample has a few hundred thousand distinct CDR3 sequences; about 15% are singletons. Study outcomes and limitations: Ophthalmopathy was told apart from stable hyperthyroidism by a 13 V-J model.

Germline V lookup: CDR1 SGHRS, CDR2 YFSETQ. The V segment lost 2 bases and the J segment 4 bases; nucleotides outside the gene matches: 14. The CDR3 consists of 17 residues. The sequencing input was blood. The chain recombines TRBV5-1 with TRBJ1-1, with 7 bases matching TRBD1. The clonotype originates from a woman between 40 and 50 years old with Graves' hyperthyroidism. CDR3 DNA sequence: TGCGCCAGCAGCTTAGAAAACAGGGGTGGTTCGGGCACTGAAGCTTTCTTT. Translated: CASSLENRGGSGTEAFF.